This TCR beta chain emerged from a study of blood T cell repertoires in COVID-19. Across the study: PBMCs, B-cell-depleted T cells, or T cells were the source of the cDNA or gDNA that made up the material.

The CDR3 has 15 residues. Unmatched junction bases numbered 7, after V lost 6 bases and J lost 8 bases. The germline V gene encodes CDR1 MNHEY and CDR2 SMNVEV (reference sequence). In the authors' workflow: Using reference gene primer amplification, nucleated cell counts were estimated. This table comes from immunoSEQ multiplex PCR, and its TCRdb copy is limited to in-frame clones, with some not included. V, J and clone size reflect that table, while D and trimming were determined from the DNA. The data hold about 130,000 clones, with approximately 84% observed a single time. The clonotype comes from a woman of 80 years or more with acute or convalescent COVID-19. The source material was peripheral blood. The J gene is TRBJ1-6, the V gene TRBV27, with TRBD1 matching 10 bases. CDR3 in amino acids: CASSPRTGGDSPLHF. Written as DNA, the CDR3 is TGTGCCAGCAGCCCCCGGACAGGGGGAGATTCACCCCTCCACTTT.